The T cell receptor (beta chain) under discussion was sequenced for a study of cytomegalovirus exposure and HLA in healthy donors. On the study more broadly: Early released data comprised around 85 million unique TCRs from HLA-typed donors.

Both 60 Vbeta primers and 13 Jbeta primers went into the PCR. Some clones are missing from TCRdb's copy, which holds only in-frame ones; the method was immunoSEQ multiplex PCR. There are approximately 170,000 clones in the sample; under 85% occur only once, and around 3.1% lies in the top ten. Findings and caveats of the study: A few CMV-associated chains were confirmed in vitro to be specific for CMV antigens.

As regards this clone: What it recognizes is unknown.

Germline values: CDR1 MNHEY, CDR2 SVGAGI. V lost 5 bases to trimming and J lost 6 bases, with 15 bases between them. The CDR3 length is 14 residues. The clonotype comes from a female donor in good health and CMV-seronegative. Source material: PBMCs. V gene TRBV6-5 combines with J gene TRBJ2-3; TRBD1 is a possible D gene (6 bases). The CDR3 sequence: CASSGYRDFDTQYF. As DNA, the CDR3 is TGTGCCAGCAGTGGCTACAGGGATTTTGATACGCAGTATTTT.